A selection of T cell receptor beta chains follows, all from one sample in a study of molecular identifiers for immune sequencing clone quantification. From the PCR reads, TCRdb called clonotypes with MiXCR, one entry per CDR3 protein. This table has tens of thousands of distinct CDR3 sequences, roughly a fifth appearing once. The material sequenced was naive CD8+ T cells from blood, with Jurkat cell RNA spiked in. The source is a human donor in good health. Some libraries in this study had Jurkat cell RNA spiked in. The CDR3 runs from the conserved cysteine through the conserved F or W. D genes are given only for firm matches. Rows may omit the clone size; those that give it use once, few, many or a size class.

J | V | D | size | CDR3 | DNA
TRBJ1-5 | TRBV7-9 | - | many | CASSSTGGGNQPQHF | TGTGCCAGCAGCTCCACAGGAGGAGGCAATCAGCCCCAGCATTTT
TRBJ1-6 | TRBV27 | - | - | CASSQTPYYNSTLHF | TGTGCCAGCAGCCAGACACCGTACTATAATTCAACCCTCCACTTT
TRBJ2-3 | TRBV11-2 | TRBD2 | many | CASSPWSGAAFVDTQYF | TGTGCCAGCAGCCCCTGGAGCGGGGCCGCGTTTGTAGATACGCAGTATTTT
TRBJ1-1 | TRBV9 | - | many | CASSVGGWRGMNTEAFF | TGTGCCAGCAGCGTAGGGGGTTGGAGGGGGATGAACACTGAAGCTTTCTTT
TRBJ2-7 | TRBV7-2 | - | - | CASSPGRALDEQYF | TGTGCCAGCAGCCCCGGCAGGGCTTTAGACGAGCAGTACTTC
TRBJ2-7 | TRBV7-6 | - | many | CASSTRVSQRPYEQYF | TGTGCCAGCAGCACGAGGGTTAGCCAACGGCCCTACGAGCAGTACTTC
TRBJ1-5 | TRBV10-1 | - | - | CASSEPAGRGPYSNQPQHF | TGCGCCAGCAGTGAGCCGGCTGGCAGGGGCCCTTATAGCAATCAGCCCCAGCATTTT
TRBJ2-7 | TRBV20-1 | TRBD2 | - | CSARSLAESSYEQYF | TGCAGTGCTAGAAGTCTAGCGGAAAGCTCCTACGAGCAGTACTTC
TRBJ2-5 | TRBV28 | - | many | CASKGDTPPRRTQYF | TGTGCCAGCAAAGGGGACACCCCACCTCGGCGGACCCAGTACTTC
TRBJ2-7 | TRBV6-2/TRBV6-3 | TRBD2 | - | CASRGTRGGEQYF | TGTGCCAGCAGGGGGACTAGGGGTGGAGAGCAGTACTTC
TRBJ2-7 | TRBV7-6 | TRBD2 | many | CASSLTSGTNEQYF | TGTGCCAGCAGCTTAACTAGCGGGACCAACGAGCAGTACTTC
TRBJ1-1 | TRBV19 | - | - | CASSITGTEAFF | TGTGCCAGTAGTATCACGGGTACTGAAGCTTTCTTT
TRBJ1-5 | TRBV7-3 | - | - | CASSLVLRRSNQPQHF | TGTGCCAGCAGCTTAGTCCTGAGGCGGAGCAATCAGCCCCAGCATTTT
TRBJ2-2 | TRBV7-9 | TRBD2 | - | CASSDRRREDTGELFF | TGTGCCAGCAGCGACAGACGGCGGGAGGACACCGGGGAGCTGTTTTTT
TRBJ2-7 | TRBV7-6 | TRBD2 | many | CASSFRREGEQYF | TGTGCCAGCAGCTTCCGGCGGGAGGGTGAGCAGTACTTC
TRBJ2-2 | TRBV7-6 | TRBD2 | many | CASSLAGQGSTGELFF | TGTGCCAGCAGCCTAGCGGGTCAGGGCTCCACCGGGGAGCTGTTTTTT
TRBJ2-7 | TRBV5-6 | TRBD2 | many | CASRPLAALSYEQYF | TGTGCCAGCAGACCTCTAGCGGCCCTATCCTACGAGCAGTACTTC
TRBJ2-1 | TRBV29-1 | TRBD2 | many | CSVEASGRYNEQFF | TGCAGCGTTGAGGCTAGCGGGAGGTACAATGAGCAGTTCTTC
TRBJ2-3 | TRBV5-1 | - | many | CASSLYGQSTDTQYF | TGCGCCAGCAGCCTCTACGGACAGAGCACAGATACGCAGTATTTT
TRBJ2-6 | TRBV6-5 | - | many | CASSTNPGANVLTF | TGTGCCAGCTCAACAAATCCTGGGGCCAACGTCCTGACTTTC
TRBJ1-5 | TRBV7-9 | TRBD1 | many | CASSQTGETNQPQHF | TGTGCCAGCAGCCAGACAGGGGAGACCAATCAGCCCCAGCATTTT
TRBJ2-5 | TRBV3-1 | TRBD1 | - | CASSPIGGDGTETQYF | TGTGCCAGCAGCCCGATAGGGGGCGACGGGACAGAGACCCAGTACTTC
TRBJ2-7 | TRBV5-5 | TRBD1 | many | CASSRPGQSAYEQYF | TGTGCCAGCAGTCGACCGGGACAGTCTGCCTACGAGCAGTACTTC
TRBJ2-2 | TRBV2 | TRBD1 | - | CASSDQGAFTGELFF | TGTGCCAGCAGTGACCAGGGGGCTTTCACCGGGGAGCTGTTTTTT
TRBJ1-6 | TRBV10-2 | - | many | CASSESGYSPLHF | TGCGCCAGCAGTGAGTCCGGGTATTCACCCCTCCACTTT
TRBJ1-1 | TRBV15 | TRBD1 | few | CATSSDRGNTEAFF | TGTGCCACCAGCAGCGACAGGGGGAACACTGAAGCTTTCTTT
TRBJ2-7 | TRBV5-4 | TRBD2 | few | CASSSGLAGDEQYF | TGTGCCAGCAGCAGTGGACTAGCGGGAGACGAGCAGTACTTC
TRBJ2-7 | TRBV7-9 | TRBD2 | - | CASSRGSSGGFGQYF | TGTGCCAGCAGCCGAGGAAGTAGCGGGGGGTTTGGGCAGTACTTC
TRBJ2-3 | TRBV10-3 | TRBD2 | few | CAISESSGGGTDTQYF | TGTGCCATCAGTGAGTCATCCGGGGGGGGCACAGATACGCAGTATTTT
TRBJ1-1 | TRBV7-9 | TRBD1 | many | CASSPRDRGEFTEAFF | TGTGCCAGCAGCCCCCGGGACAGGGGAGAGTTCACTGAAGCTTTCTTT
TRBJ2-7 | TRBV7-9 | - | few | CASSGWTARGEQYF | TGTGCCAGCAGCGGCTGGACGGCCCGGGGCGAGCAGTACTTC
TRBJ1-2 | TRBV18 | - | once | CASSPEPDTYYGYTF | TGTGCCAGCTCACCCGAGCCGGACACTTACTATGGCTACACCTTC
TRBJ1-1 | TRBV6-2/TRBV6-3 | - | few | CASSWRRGRGLNTEAFF | TGTGCCAGCAGTTGGCGTCGGGGCAGGGGATTGAACACTGAAGCTTTCTTT
TRBJ2-4 | TRBV2 | - | - | CASSEAGGRDIQYF | TGTGCCAGCAGTGAAGCAGGGGGGAGGGACATTCAGTACTTC
TRBJ2-2 | TRBV19 | - | once | CASSPLPITGELFF | TGTGCCAGTAGCCCCCTGCCAATCACCGGGGAGCTGTTTTTT
TRBJ2-7 | TRBV20-1 | - | - | CSARVSRASSYEQYF | TGCAGTGCTAGAGTCTCCCGGGCAAGCTCCTACGAGCAGTACTTC
TRBJ2-3 | TRBV9 | - | many | CASSAEADTQYF | TGTGCCAGCAGCGCGGAAGCAGATACGCAGTATTTT
TRBJ2-7 | TRBV6-2/TRBV6-3 | - | - | CASSPTVDYEQYF | TGTGCCAGCAGCCCCACAGTGGACTACGAGCAGTACTTC
TRBJ2-7 | TRBV5-1 | - | many | CASSLEAGYEQYF | TGCGCCAGCAGCTTGGAGGCCGGCTACGAGCAGTACTTC
TRBJ2-7 | TRBV7-9 | TRBD2 | few | CASSRNPGLAGGDHEQYF | TGTGCCAGCAGCCGAAATCCGGGACTAGCGGGAGGGGACCACGAGCAGTACTTC
TRBJ2-3 | TRBV7-9 | TRBD1 | - | CASSPGQGDPSTDTQYF | TGTGCCAGCAGTCCGGGACAGGGGGACCCCTCCACAGATACGCAGTATTTT
TRBJ2-7 | TRBV19 | - | - | CASTASWGSGYEQYF | TGTGCCAGTACCGCGTCCTGGGGGTCGGGGTACGAGCAGTACTTC
TRBJ2-5 | TRBV14 | TRBD1 | many | CASSPIPGQGFETQYF | TGTGCCAGCAGCCCGATACCGGGACAGGGTTTCGAGACCCAGTACTTC
TRBJ2-7 | TRBV20-1 | - | many | CSARSPPGSYEQYF | TGCAGTGCTAGGTCCCCGCCAGGGTCCTACGAGCAGTACTTC
TRBJ1-5 | TRBV6-1 | - | - | CASSVRSDSNQPQHF | TGTGCCAGCAGTGTCCGCAGCGATAGCAATCAGCCCCAGCATTTT
TRBJ2-3 | TRBV7-9 | TRBD2 | few | CASSLGTSGNTDTQYF | TGTGCCAGCAGCTTGGGGACTAGCGGGAACACAGATACGCAGTATTTT
TRBJ2-1 | TRBV7-3 | - | - | CAGSLITGNEQFF | TGTGCCGGCAGCTTAATAACCGGGAATGAGCAGTTCTTC
TRBJ2-7 | TRBV19 | TRBD2 | many | CASRYSGGAYEQYF | TGTGCCAGTAGGTACAGCGGGGGAGCCTACGAGCAGTACTTC
TRBJ2-7 | TRBV28 | TRBD1 | many | CASSLTGQSYEQYF | TGTGCCAGCAGCCTGACAGGGCAATCCTACGAGCAGTACTTC
TRBJ2-1 | TRBV10-3 | TRBD2 | few | CAISDGTSERSSYNEQFF | TGTGCCATCAGTGATGGGACTAGCGAGAGGAGCTCCTACAATGAGCAGTTCTTC
TRBJ1-1 | TRBV10-2 | - | - | CASSESTAGRNTEAFF | TGCGCCAGCAGTGAGTCGACGGCGGGGCGGAACACTGAAGCTTTCTTT